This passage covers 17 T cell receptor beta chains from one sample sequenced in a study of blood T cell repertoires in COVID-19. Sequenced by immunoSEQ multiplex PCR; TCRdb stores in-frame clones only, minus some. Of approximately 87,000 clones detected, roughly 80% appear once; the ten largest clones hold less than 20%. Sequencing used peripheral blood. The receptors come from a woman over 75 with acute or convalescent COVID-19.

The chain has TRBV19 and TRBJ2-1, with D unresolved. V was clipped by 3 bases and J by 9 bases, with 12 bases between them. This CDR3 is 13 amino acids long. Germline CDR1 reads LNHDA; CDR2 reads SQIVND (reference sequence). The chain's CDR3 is CASSMVSSPEQFF. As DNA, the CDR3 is TGTGCCAGTAGTATGGTCTCGAGCCCTGAGCAGTTCTTC.

Here the CDR3 reads CASSPNTEAFF. CDR3 DNA sequence: TGTGCCAGCAGTCCAAACACTGAAGCTTTCTTT. The chain is built from TRBV6-6 and TRBJ1-1; no definite D call. Trimming pared 5 bases from V and 2 bases from J, leaving 3 bases between. The CDR3 contains 11 residues. CDR1 is MNHNY, CDR2 SVGAGI, per germline (reference sequence).

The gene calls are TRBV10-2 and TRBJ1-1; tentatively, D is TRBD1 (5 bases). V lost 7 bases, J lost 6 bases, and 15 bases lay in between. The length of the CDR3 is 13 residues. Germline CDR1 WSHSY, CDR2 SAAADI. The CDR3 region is CASTLPGTPEAFF. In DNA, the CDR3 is TGCGCCAGCACCCTGCCAGGGACTCCTGAAGCTTTCTTT.

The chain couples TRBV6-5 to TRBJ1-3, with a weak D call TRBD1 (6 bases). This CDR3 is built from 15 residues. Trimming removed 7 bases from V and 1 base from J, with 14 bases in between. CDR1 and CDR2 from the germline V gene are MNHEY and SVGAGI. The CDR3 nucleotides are TGTGCCAGCACTCGGGGGGGCTTATCTGGAAACACCATATATTTT. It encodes CASTRGGLSGNTIYF.

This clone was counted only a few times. The CDR3 DNA reads as TGTGCCAGCAGGCAGACAGGGACCTACGAGCAGTACTTC. This encodes CASRQTGTYEQYF. V gene TRBV6-5 combines with J gene TRBJ2-7, with 7 bases identical to TRBD1. The CDR3 consists of 13 residues. CDR1 and CDR2 (germline): MNHEY, SVGAGI. The trim removed 6 bases at V and 2 bases at J, leaving 4 bases unmatched.

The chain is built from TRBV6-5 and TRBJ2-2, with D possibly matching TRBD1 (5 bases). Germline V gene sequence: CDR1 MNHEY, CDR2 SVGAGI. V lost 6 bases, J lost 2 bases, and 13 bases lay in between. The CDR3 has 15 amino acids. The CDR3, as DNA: TGTGCCAGCAGGCCCCAGGGTGTTAACACCGGGGAGCTGTTTTTT. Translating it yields CASRPQGVNTGELFF.

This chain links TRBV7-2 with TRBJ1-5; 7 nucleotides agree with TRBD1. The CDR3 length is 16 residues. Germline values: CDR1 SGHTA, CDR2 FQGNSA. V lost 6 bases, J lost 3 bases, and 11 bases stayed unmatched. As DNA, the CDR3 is TGTGCCAGCAGTCAACATTCGGGACAGTACAATCAGCCCCAGCATTTT. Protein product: CASSQHSGQYNQPQHF.

The CDR3 loop is CASSLGAVTGEQTQYF. The CDR3 bases are TGCGCCAGCAGCCTGGGGGCAGTCACTGGGGAGCAGACCCAGTACTTC. The chain uses TRBV5-1 and TRBJ2-5, with a possible D match to TRBD1 (6 bases). The CDR3 contains 16 residues. Germline CDR1 and CDR2: SGHRS and YFSETQ. Between the trimmed V and J ends, which lost 4 bases and 6 bases, there was a span of 22 bases.

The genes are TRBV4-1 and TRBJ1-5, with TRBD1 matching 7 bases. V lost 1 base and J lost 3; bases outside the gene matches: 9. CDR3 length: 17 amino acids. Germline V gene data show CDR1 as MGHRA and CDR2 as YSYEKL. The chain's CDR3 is CASSQGSGTAFNQPQHF. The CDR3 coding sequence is TGCGCCAGCAGCCAAGGATCCGGGACAGCCTTCAATCAGCCCCAGCATTTT.

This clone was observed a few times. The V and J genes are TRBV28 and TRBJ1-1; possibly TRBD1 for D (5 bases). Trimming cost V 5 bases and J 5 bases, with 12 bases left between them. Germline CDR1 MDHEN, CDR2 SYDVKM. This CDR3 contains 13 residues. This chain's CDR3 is CASSINQGTEAFF. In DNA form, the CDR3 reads TGTGCCAGCAGTATCAACCAGGGTACTGAAGCTTTCTTT.

CDR3 amino acids: CASSQTAGWLRDSLGYEQYF. Written as DNA, the CDR3 is TGTGCCAGCAGTCAGACCGCGGGCTGGCTAAGGGACAGCCTTGGGTACGAGCAGTACTTC. The gene calls are TRBV6-2 or TRBV6-3 and TRBJ2-7, with TRBD1 matching 7 bases. CDR3 length equals 20 residues. Trimming at V came to 5 bases and at J to 4 bases, leaving 26 bases not matched to a gene. Germline CDR1 reads MNHEY; CDR2 reads SVGEGT.

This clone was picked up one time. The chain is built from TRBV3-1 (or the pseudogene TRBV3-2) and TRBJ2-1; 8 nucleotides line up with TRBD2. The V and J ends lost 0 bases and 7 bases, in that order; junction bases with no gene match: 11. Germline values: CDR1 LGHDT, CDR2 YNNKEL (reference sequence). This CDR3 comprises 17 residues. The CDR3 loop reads CASSQDRGGLDKNEQFF. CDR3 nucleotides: TGTGCCAGCAGCCAAGATCGGGGGGGGCTCGATAAGAATGAGCAGTTCTTC.

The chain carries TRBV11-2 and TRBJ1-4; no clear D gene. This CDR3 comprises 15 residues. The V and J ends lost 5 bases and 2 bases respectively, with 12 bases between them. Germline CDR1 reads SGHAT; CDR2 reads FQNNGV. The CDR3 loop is CASSHGGFTNEKLFF. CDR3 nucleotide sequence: TGTGCCAGCAGCCACGGAGGGTTTACTAATGAAAAACTGTTTTTT.

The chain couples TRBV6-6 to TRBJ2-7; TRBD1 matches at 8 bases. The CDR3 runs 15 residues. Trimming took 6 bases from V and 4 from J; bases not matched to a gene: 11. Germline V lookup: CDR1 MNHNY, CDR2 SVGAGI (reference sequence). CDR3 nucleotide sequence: TGTGCCAGCAGCCCGTCCCGGGACAGGCTTTACGAGCAGTACTTC. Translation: CASSPSRDRLYEQYF.

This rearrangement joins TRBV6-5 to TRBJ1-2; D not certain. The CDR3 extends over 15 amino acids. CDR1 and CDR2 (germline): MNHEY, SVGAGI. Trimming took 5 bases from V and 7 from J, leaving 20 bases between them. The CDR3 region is CASSRQAGELGGYTF. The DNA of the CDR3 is TGTGCCAGCAGTCGTCAGGCGGGCGAATTGGGTGGCTACACCTTC.

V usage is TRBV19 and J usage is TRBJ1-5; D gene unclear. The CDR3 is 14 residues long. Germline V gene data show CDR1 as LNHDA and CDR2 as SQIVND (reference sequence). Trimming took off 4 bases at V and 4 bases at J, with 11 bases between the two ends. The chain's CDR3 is CASSTDRGNQPQHF. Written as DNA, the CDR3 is TGTGCCAGTAGTACCGACCGGGGAAATCAGCCCCAGCATTTT.

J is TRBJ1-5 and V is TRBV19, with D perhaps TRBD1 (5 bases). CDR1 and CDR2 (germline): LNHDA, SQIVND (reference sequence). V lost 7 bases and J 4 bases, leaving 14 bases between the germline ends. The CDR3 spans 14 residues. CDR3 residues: CASKKGQLNQPQHF. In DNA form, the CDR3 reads TGTGCCAGTAAGAAGGGGCAGCTAAATCAGCCCCAGCATTTT.